This TCR beta chain originates from a study of blood T cells in healthy people across ages. Study conclusions and caveats: Using unsorted PBMCs precluded a conclusive naive versus antigen-experienced comparison. Among T cells, TCR beta diversity per million cells dropped roughly linearly as age rose.

Comments on this clonotype: Its antigen is still unknown.

Primed by a sample-barcoded 5' primer and a J-beta primer mix, a second PCR proceeded for 7 to 11 cycles. TCRdb reprocessed the 5' RACE reads with MiXCR, giving one entry per CDR3 protein. The table lists 700,000 or so distinct CDR3 sequences, 22% of them singletons. Per individual sample, total RNA of at least 6 micrograms was extracted. Trimming stripped 4 bases from V and 2 bases from J, with 9 bases between. The CDR3 is 14 residues long. Per the germline V gene, CDR1 is ENHRY and CDR2 is SYGVKD. The V gene is TRBV10-3, the J gene TRBJ1-5; D perhaps matches TRBD1 (6 bases). This clonotype was sampled from a man aged 70 or older in good health. The sequencing input was blood. The CDR3 sequence is CAISVPGGNQPQHF. The CDR3 DNA is TGTGCCATCAGTGTGCCAGGGGGCAATCAGCCCCAGCATTTT.